Listed below are T cell receptor beta chains from one sample, sequenced in a study of cytomegalovirus exposure and HLA in healthy donors. TCRdb keeps only in-frame clones here, not all; method: immunoSEQ multiplex PCR. Counted here are more than 80,000 clones, about 75% occurring once; the ten biggest clones make up roughly 2.9%. Sequenced: PBMCs. Source of these receptors: a male donor in good health and CMV-seropositive. Each CDR3 is given with its conserved first and last residue. D genes are given only for firm matches. A row's size may be missing; if present it is once, few, many or a size class.

V gene	J gene	D gene	clone size	CDR3 protein	CDR3 DNA
TRBV9	TRBJ1-5	NA	NA	CASSEAPGGNQPQHF	TGTGCCAGCAGCGAAGCCCCGGGTGGAAATCAGCCCCAGCATTTT
TRBV28	TRBJ2-2	NA	NA	CASSFGGVGELFF	TGTGCCAGCAGTTTTGGGGGCGTCGGGGAGCTGTTTTTT
TRBV15	TRBJ2-7	TRBD1	NA	CATSKRQGQGALEQYF	TGTGCCACCAGCAAACGCCAGGGACAGGGGGCTTTAGAGCAGTACTTC
TRBV9	TRBJ2-5	TRBD1	few	CASSPQGISEETQYF	TGTGCCAGCAGCCCACAGGGGATCTCCGAAGAGACCCAGTACTTC
TRBV5-6	TRBJ2-3	TRBD2	NA	CASSSDLAGGPDTQYF	TGTGCCAGCAGCTCTGACCTAGCGGGAGGACCAGATACGCAGTATTTT
TRBV6-6	TRBJ2-7	NA	few	CASSYSAGSTYEQYF	TGTGCCAGCAGTTACTCGGCGGGATCAACCTACGAGCAGTACTTC
TRBV4-1	TRBJ2-1	TRBD2	NA	CASSQGLAGGPVSEQFF	TGCGCCAGCAGCCAGGGACTAGCGGGAGGGCCCGTGAGTGAGCAGTTCTTC
TRBV23-1	TRBJ2-5	NA	NA	CAPRRQQETQYF	TGCGCCCCCCGGAGGCAACAAGAGACCCAGTACTTC
TRBV19	TRBJ2-7	TRBD1	few	CASSSHPTGLSYEQYF	TGTGCCAGTAGTTCCCACCCGACAGGGCTGAGCTACGAGCAGTACTTC
TRBV7-2	TRBJ2-7	NA	NA	CASTLGHGEQYF	TGTGCCAGCACCTTGGGACACGGCGAGCAGTACTTC
TRBV5-6	TRBJ1-1	TRBD1	medium-sized	CASSSGGTGDPEAFF	TGTGCCAGCAGCTCGGGGGGGACAGGGGACCCTGAAGCTTTCTTT
TRBV7-9	TRBJ2-3	TRBD1	NA	CASSPTGQARTDTQYF	TGTGCCAGCAGCCCGACGGGACAGGCCCGCACAGATACGCAGTATTTT